The 20 T cell receptor beta chains below all came from one sample that was sequenced in a study of T cell clonality in common variable immunodeficiency. The protocol was immunoSEQ multiplex PCR, while the TCRdb copy is restricted to in-frame clones and leaves out a portion. Captured here are about 35,000 clones, none seen once; the top ten comprise around 4%. The sequenced sample consisted of peripheral blood mononuclear cells. The receptors were gathered from a person aged 18 to 70 in good health.

This clone was seen more than once but under ten times. The missing CDR3 end, 3 residues past where the read stops, is filled in from the germline J gene. The chain has TRBV30 and TRBJ2-5; possible D gene TRBD1, 5 bases. Germline V CDR1 and CDR2: GTSNPN, SVGIG (reference sequence). This CDR3 spans 14 amino acids. Trimming pared 4 bases from V and 5 bases from J, leaving 17 bases between. This CDR3 reads CAWTLGLAGETQYF. The CDR3 DNA, read in part, is TGTGCCTGGACTCTAGGGCTCGCAGGGGAGACC.

This clone has ten or more counts. The CDR3 loop reads CASSFYGQGAEAFF. The sequenced part of the CDR3 DNA is TGTGCCAGCAGCTTCTACGGACAGGGCGCTGAA. V and J are TRBV7-3 and TRBJ1-1; TRBD1 aligns across 8 bases. The read ends 3 residues shy of where the CDR3 ends; the end is completed using the germline J gene. The germline gives CDR1 SGHTA, CDR2 FQGTGA. The CDR3 is 14 amino acids. Trimming removed 3 bases from V and 6 bases from J; junction bases left unmatched: 6.

This clone appeared a few times. The read finishes 3 residues shy of the CDR3 end, and the germline J gene is used to complete it. This sequence joins TRBV20-1 and TRBJ1-4; unclear D gene. The CDR3 is 13 amino acids. Trimming shortened V by 0 bases and J by 8 bases, and 10 bases separated the two germline ends. CDR1 and CDR2 (germline): DFQATT, SNEGSKA (reference sequence). This chain's CDR3 is CSARDQVLEKLFF. The DNA read from the CDR3 is TGCAGTGCTAGAGATCAGGTGTTGGAAAAA.

On this clone itself: Read coverage stops 3 residues before the CDR3 terminus; the germline J gene supplies the remainder. The chain carries TRBV30 and TRBJ2-3; D is perhaps TRBD2 (5 bases). The V gene's germline CDR1 is GTSNPN and CDR2 SVGIG (reference sequence). The length of the CDR3 is 13 residues. The CDR3 bases that were read are TGTGCCTGGAGTGCCGGGGATTTTCAGCCG. Translation gives CAWSAGDFQP. The CDR3 reads in full as CAWSAGDFQPQYF. Full variable domain (rest looked up from reference TRBV30 and TRBJ2-3): SQTIHQWPATLVQPVGSPLSLECTVEGTSNPNLYWYRQAAGRGLQLLFYSVGIGQISSEVPQNLSASRPQDRQFILSSKKLLLSDSGFYLCAWSAGDFQPQYFGPGTRLTVL.

This clone was observed at least ten times. The sequenced fragment ends 3 residues before the CDR3 boundary, so the rest is inferred from the germline J gene. The rearrangement joins TRBV6-2 or TRBV6-3 to TRBJ2-1, with D tentatively TRBD1 (6 bases). Trimming pared 8 bases from V and 4 bases from J, leaving 9 bases between. This CDR3 contains 12 residues. The germline gives CDR1 MNHEY, CDR2 SVGEGT. CDR3 bases read: TGTGCCAGCCGGACAGATTACAATGAG. Translated, it gives CASRTDYNE. The full CDR3 protein reads CASRTDYNEQFF.

This clone was seen a few times. The read terminates 3 residues before the CDR3 end, so the remaining end is supplied by the germline J gene. The chain employs TRBV11-1 and TRBJ2-5; TRBD1 might be the D (5 bases). In germline, CDR1 is SGHAT, CDR2 FQDESV (reference sequence). V gave up 4 bases and J gave up 2 bases, with 14 bases separating them. CDR3 length equals 15 residues. This CDR3 reads CASSSAMGRQETQYF. Partial CDR3 DNA: TGTGCCAGCAGCTCCGCAATGGGGCGGCAAGAGACC.

This clone has at least ten counts. The CDR3 goes on 3 residues after the read ends, and that part is filled in from the germline J gene. The chain couples TRBV18 to TRBJ2-3, with 7 bases identical to TRBD2. Germline CDR1 KGHSH, CDR2 LQKENI. The CDR3 consists of 14 residues. The J segment lost 1 base and the V segment lost 5 bases, leaving 3 bases of the junction unmatched. The chain's CDR3 is CASSSSGGTDTQYF. The CDR3 DNA, read in part, is TGTGCCAGCTCATCCAGCGGGGGCACAGATACG. Combining the CDR3 with reference TRBV18 and TRBJ2-3 gives the whole variable domain NAGVMQNPRHLVRRRGQEARLRCSPMKGHSHVYWYRQLPEEGLKFMVYLQKENIIDESGMPKERFSAEFPKEGPSILRIQQVVRGDSAAYFCASSSSGGTDTQYFGPGTRLTVL.

This clone was seen at least ten times. The read terminates 3 residues ahead of where the CDR3 ends, so the germline J gene completes it. V usage is TRBV20-1 and J usage is TRBJ1-4; TRBD1 matches 7 bases. Trimming cost V 5 bases and J 9 bases; bases outside gene matches: 12. CDR3 size: 14 residues. Germline assignment: CDR1 DFQATT and CDR2 SNEGSKA (reference sequence). CDR3 loop: CSASEGATLQKLFF. The CDR3 bases that were read are TGCAGTGCTTCTGAGGGGGCGACTTTACAAAAA.

This clone has ten or more counts. Read coverage stops 3 residues before the CDR3 terminus; the germline J gene supplies the remainder. The rearrangement uses TRBV19 and TRBJ2-5; weak D call: TRBD1 (6 bases). V was trimmed by 3 bases and J by 1 base, leaving 9 bases between them. Germline V gene data show CDR1 as LNHDA and CDR2 as SQIVND (reference sequence). The CDR3 covers 14 residues. The sequenced CDR3 bases are TGTGCCAGTAGTATTACAGGGACCCAAGAGACC. Encoded protein: CASSITGTQET. The CDR3 reads in full as CASSITGTQETQYF.

This clone was seen only a few times. The CDR3 loop reads CASSLGQGQTDTQYF. The DNA read from the CDR3 is TGTGCCAGCAGCTTAGGACAGGGACAAACAGATACC. V is TRBV7-9 and J is TRBJ2-5, with TRBD1 matching 7 bases. The read falls 3 residues short of the CDR3 end, and the missing part is taken from the germline J gene. Germline V CDR1 and CDR2: SEHNR, FQNEAQ (reference sequence). This CDR3 comprises 15 residues. The whole variable domain, filled in from reference TRBV7-9 and TRBJ2-5, reads DTGVSQNPRHKITKRGQNVTFRCDPISEHNRLYWYRQTLGQGPEFLTYFQNEAQLEKSRLLSDRFSAERPKGSFSTLEIQRTEQGDSAMYLCASSLGQGQTDTQYFGPGTRLLVL.

Many counts were recorded for this clone. The sequenced fragment ends 3 residues before the CDR3 boundary, so the rest is inferred from the germline J gene. This same CDR3 is encoded by further DNA sequences in the sample. This sequence joins TRBV7-2 and TRBJ1-3; D perhaps matches TRBD1 (5 bases). The germline V gene has CDR1 SGHTA and CDR2 FQGNSA. The V gene lost 0 bases and the J gene lost 2 bases, with 11 bases spanning the gap. The CDR3 contains 16 residues. The DNA read from the CDR3 is TGTGCCAGCAGCTTAGCGGGGGGGGTTACTGGAAACACC. Its translation: CASSLAGGVTGNT. The whole CDR3 sequence is CASSLAGGVTGNTIYF.

As concerns this clone: The read halts 3 residues ahead of the CDR3 end, with the missing end drawn from the germline J gene. The chain recombines TRBV7-2 with TRBJ1-1; D remains unclear. The CDR3 runs to 13 residues. V was pared by 1 base and J by 6 bases, with 9 bases between. Germline V gene sequence: CDR1 SGHTA, CDR2 FQGNSA. CDR3 DNA, as far as it was read: TGTGCCAGCAGCTTAGTATACGGTGCTGAA. Its translation is CASSLVYGAE. The entire CDR3 is CASSLVYGAEAFF.

At least ten counts were recorded for this clone. The CDR3 end lies 3 residues beyond the end of the read and is filled in from the germline J gene. The chain uses TRBV20-1 and TRBJ2-7, with 8 bases matching TRBD1. The CDR3 has 13 amino acids. From germline, CDR1 is DFQATT and CDR2 SNEGSKA (reference sequence). Losses at the gene ends were 7 bases for V and 2 bases for J; bases not matched to a gene: 7. The DNA read from the CDR3 is TGCAGTGGAAAGACAGGGGCAACCTACGAG. The encoded protein is CSGKTGATYE. The whole CDR3 sequence reads CSGKTGATYEQYF.

This clone turned up a few times. Read sequence stops 3 residues before the CDR3 end, and the germline J gene provides the missing end. This chain uses TRBV5-1 with TRBJ1-1; no clear D. CDR1 is SGHRS, CDR2 YFSETQ, per germline. Trimming pared 1 base from V and 0 bases from J, leaving 10 bases between. There are 15 residues in the CDR3. CDR3 protein: CASSLRFGLNTEAFF. The sequenced part of the CDR3 DNA is TGCGCCAGCAGCTTGCGGTTCGGGTTGAACACTGAA.

The sample holds a few counts of this clone. The CDR3 extends 3 residues past the end of the read, so its final part is completed from the germline J gene. The rearrangement links TRBV7-8 to TRBJ1-2; TRBD1 aligns across 9 bases. Germline loops: CDR1 SGHVS, CDR2 FQNEAQ. The CDR3 has 17 residues. Unmatched junction bases numbered 7, after V lost 2 bases and J lost 0 bases. The CDR3 region is CASSLLGQGRANYGYTF. Partial CDR3 DNA: TGTGCCAGCAGCTTATTGGGACAGGGAAGAGCTAACTATGGC.

In the case of this clone: The read is 3 residues too short to cover the CDR3 end, so that end is filled in from the germline J gene. This sequence joins TRBV7-3 and TRBJ1-1; 9 nucleotides agree with TRBD1. This CDR3 has 13 residues. CDR1 is SGHTA, CDR2 FQGTGA, per germline. Trimming took 2 bases from V and 5 from J; bases not matched to a gene: 0. The DNA read from the CDR3 is TGTGCCAGCAGCTTAGGACAGGGGACTGAA. Protein sequence: CASSLGQGTE. The whole CDR3 region reads CASSLGQGTEAFF.

This clone was picked up many times. The read gets to within 3 residues of the CDR3 end, and the germline J gene fills in the rest. This chain connects TRBV5-1 to TRBJ2-1; tentatively, D is TRBD2 (7 bases). From germline, CDR1 is SGHRS and CDR2 YFSETQ. The CDR3 is 12 residues long. V lost 9 bases, J lost 7 bases, and 14 bases lay in between. The covered CDR3 bases are TGCGCCACCCAAGGGGGGGCGAATGAG. It codes for CATQGGANE. The whole CDR3 sequence reads CATQGGANEQFF.

This clone was seen ten or more times. The DNA ends 3 residues before the CDR3 does, and the rest of the CDR3 is filled in from the germline J gene. The J gene is TRBJ1-1, the V gene TRBV27; 7 bases map to TRBD1. This CDR3 region has 15 residues. Trimming at V came to 6 bases and at J to 4 bases, leaving 11 bases not matched to a gene. Looked up from germline, CDR1 is MNHEY and CDR2 is SMNVEV (reference sequence). The CDR3 region is CASRTMSRGVTEAFF. CDR3 DNA, as far as it was read: TGTGCCAGCAGAACCATGTCCAGGGGGGTCACTGAA.

This clone was counted at least ten times. The read finishes 3 residues shy of the CDR3 end, and the germline J gene is used to complete it. This chain links TRBV19 with TRBJ1-1; possible D gene TRBD1, 5 bases. The CDR3 is made up of 15 amino acids. Germline V gives CDR1 LNHDA, CDR2 SQIVND (reference sequence). V lost 8 bases to trimming and J lost 0 bases, with 16 bases between them. Partial CDR3 DNA: TGTGCCAGTTATCCTTCTCAGGGTATGAACACTGAA. As protein: CASYPSQGMNTE. The whole CDR3 protein is CASYPSQGMNTEAFF.

On this clone itself: From the germline J gene comes the end of the CDR3, since the read stops 3 residues before it. The chain recombines TRBV5-6 with TRBJ2-5, with 7 nucleotides matching TRBD2. CDR3 length equals 15 residues. Unmatched junction bases numbered 6, after V lost 4 bases and J lost 0 bases. CDR1 is SGHDT and CDR2 is YYEEEE in the germline V gene. CDR3 bases read: TGTGCCAGCAGCGGGCCGGGGGGATACCAAGAGACC. Residues: CASSGPGGYQET. The entire CDR3 protein is CASSGPGGYQETQYF.